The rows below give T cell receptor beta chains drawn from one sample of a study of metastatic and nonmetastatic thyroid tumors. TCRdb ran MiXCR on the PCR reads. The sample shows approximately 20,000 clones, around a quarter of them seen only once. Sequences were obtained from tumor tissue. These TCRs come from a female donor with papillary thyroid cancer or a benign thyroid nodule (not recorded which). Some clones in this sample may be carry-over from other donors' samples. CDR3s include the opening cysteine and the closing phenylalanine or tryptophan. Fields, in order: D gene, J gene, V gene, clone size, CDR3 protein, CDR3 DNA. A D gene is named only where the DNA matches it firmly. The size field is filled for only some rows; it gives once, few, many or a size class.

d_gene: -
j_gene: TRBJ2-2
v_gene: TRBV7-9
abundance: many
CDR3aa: CASRSNAGRTGELFF
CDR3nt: TGTGCCAGCAGGAGTAACGCGGGCCGTACCGGGGAGCTGTTTTTT

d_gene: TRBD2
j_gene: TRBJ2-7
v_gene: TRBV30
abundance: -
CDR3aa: CAWSGTSGFYEQYF
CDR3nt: TGTGCCTGGAGCGGGACTAGCGGATTCTACGAGCAGTACTTC

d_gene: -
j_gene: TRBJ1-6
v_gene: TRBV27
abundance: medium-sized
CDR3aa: CASRLLEGRNSPLHF
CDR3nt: TGTGCCAGCAGGCTATTGGAGGGCCGTAATTCACCCCTCCACTTT

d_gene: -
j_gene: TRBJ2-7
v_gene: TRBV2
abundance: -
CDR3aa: CASSEDLGTYEQYF
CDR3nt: TGTGCCAGCAGTGAAGATCTGGGAACCTACGAGCAGTACTTC

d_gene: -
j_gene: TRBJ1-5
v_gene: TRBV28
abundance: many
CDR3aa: CASSPDTRSNQPQHF
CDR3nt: TGTGCCAGCAGTCCGGACACCCGTAGCAATCAGCCCCAGCATTTT

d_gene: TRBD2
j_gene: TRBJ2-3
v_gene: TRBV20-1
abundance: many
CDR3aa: CSARDWGSGRGYTQYF
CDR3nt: TGCAGTGCTAGAGATTGGGGTAGCGGGAGGGGATATACGCAGTATTTT

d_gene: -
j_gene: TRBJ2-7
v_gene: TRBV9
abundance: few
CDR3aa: CASSVRAEGGRTEQYF
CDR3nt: TGTGCCAGCAGCGTAAGGGCAGAGGGAGGTCGTACCGAGCAGTACTTC

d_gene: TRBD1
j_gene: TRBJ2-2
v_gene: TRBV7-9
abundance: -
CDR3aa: CASSFWQGAGELFF
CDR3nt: TGTGCCAGCAGCTTTTGGCAGGGGGCCGGGGAGCTGTTTTTT

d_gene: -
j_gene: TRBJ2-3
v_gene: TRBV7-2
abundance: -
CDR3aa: CASSRSADTQYF
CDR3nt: TGTGCCAGCAGCCGTAGTGCAGATACGCAGTATTTT

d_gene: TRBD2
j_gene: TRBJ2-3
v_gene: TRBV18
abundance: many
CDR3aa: CASSPRLAGGPGADTQYF
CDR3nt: TGTGCCAGCTCACCGAGACTAGCGGGAGGCCCTGGAGCAGATACGCAGTATTTT

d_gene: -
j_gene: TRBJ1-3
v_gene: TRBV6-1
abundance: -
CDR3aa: CASSKAGSGNTIYF
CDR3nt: TGTGCCAGCAGTAAGGCAGGGTCTGGAAACACCATATATTTT

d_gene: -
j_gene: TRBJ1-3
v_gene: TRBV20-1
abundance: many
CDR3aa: CSARDLTPSSGNTIYF
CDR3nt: TGCAGTGCTAGAGATTTGACACCAAGCTCTGGAAACACCATATATTTT

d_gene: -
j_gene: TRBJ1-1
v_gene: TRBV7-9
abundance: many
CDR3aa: CASSYDQGKAFF
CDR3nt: TGTGCCAGCAGTTATGACCAGGGTAAGGCTTTCTTT

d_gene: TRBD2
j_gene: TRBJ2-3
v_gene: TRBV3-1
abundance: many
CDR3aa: CASSPRAGGGTQYF
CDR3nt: TGTGCCAGCAGCCCCCGAGCGGGAGGGGGAACGCAGTATTTT

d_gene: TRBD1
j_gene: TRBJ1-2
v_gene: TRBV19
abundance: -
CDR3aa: CASNRQGRDVYTF
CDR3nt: TGTGCCAGTAACCGACAGGGGAGGGACGTCTACACCTTC

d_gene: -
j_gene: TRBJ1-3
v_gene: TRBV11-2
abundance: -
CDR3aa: CASSLVGYPLPGNTIYF
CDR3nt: TGTGCCAGCAGCTTAGTAGGGTATCCCCTCCCTGGAAACACCATATATTTT

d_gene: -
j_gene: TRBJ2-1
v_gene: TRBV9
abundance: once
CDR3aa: CASSSEGGDNEQFF
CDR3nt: TGTGCCAGCAGCTCCGAGGGCGGGGACAATGAGCAGTTCTTC

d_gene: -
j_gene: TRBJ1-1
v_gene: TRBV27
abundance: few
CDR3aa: CASSLSWGDTEAFF
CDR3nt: TGTGCCAGCAGTTTATCTTGGGGGGACACTGAAGCTTTCTTT

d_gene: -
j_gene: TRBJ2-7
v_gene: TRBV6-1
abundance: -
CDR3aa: CASSEARAGAHEQYF
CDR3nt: TGTGCCAGCAGTGAAGCGCGGGCAGGGGCCCACGAGCAGTACTTC

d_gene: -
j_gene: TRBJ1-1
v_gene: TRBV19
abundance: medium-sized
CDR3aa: CASSAQGWSEAFF
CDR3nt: TGTGCCAGTAGTGCGCAGGGATGGAGTGAAGCTTTCTTT

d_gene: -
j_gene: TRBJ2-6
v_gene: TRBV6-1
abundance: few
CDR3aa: CASRPPQVHVANVLTF
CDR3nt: TGTGCCAGCAGACCACCCCAAGTCCACGTGGCCAACGTCCTGACTTTC

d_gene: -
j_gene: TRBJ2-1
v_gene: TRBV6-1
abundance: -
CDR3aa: CASSEPHSGTSEQFF
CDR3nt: TGTGCCAGCAGTGAACCCCATTCCGGGACCAGTGAGCAGTTCTTC

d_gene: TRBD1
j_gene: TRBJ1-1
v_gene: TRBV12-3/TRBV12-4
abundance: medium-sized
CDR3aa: CASSFGQGGNTEAFF
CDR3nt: TGTGCCAGCAGTTTCGGGCAGGGGGGGAACACTGAAGCTTTCTTT

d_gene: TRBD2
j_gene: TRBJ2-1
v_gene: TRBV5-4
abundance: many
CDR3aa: CASSMTSGQYNEQFF
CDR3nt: TGTGCCAGCAGCATGACTAGCGGACAATACAATGAGCAGTTCTTC

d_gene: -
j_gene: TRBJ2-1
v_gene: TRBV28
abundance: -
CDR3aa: CASSFSSGIFYNEQFF
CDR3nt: TGTGCCAGCAGTTTTTCGAGCGGTATATTTTACAATGAGCAGTTCTTC

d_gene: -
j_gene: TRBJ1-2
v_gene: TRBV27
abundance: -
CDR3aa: CASSLTGYYGYTF
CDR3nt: TGTGCCAGCAGTTTAACAGGGTACTATGGCTACACCTTC

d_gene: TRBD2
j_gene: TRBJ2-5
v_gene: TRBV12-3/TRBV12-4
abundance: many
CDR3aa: CASSLTGGETQYF
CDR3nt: TGTGCCAGCAGTTTGACGGGGGGGGAGACCCAGTACTTC

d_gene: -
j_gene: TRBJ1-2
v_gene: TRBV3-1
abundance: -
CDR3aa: CASSQARAGLSNYGYTF
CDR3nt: TGTGCCAGCAGCCAAGCGAGGGCAGGCCTGTCTAACTATGGCTACACCTTC

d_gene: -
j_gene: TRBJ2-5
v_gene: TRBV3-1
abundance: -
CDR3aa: CASSQASSRRETQHF
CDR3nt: TGTGCCAGCAGCCAAGCGTCTAGCCGCCGAGAGACCCAGCACTTC

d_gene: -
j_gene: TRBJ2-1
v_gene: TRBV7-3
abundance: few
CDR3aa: CASSLSGSHNEQFF
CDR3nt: TGTGCCAGCAGCTTAAGCGGTAGCCACAATGAGCAGTTCTTC

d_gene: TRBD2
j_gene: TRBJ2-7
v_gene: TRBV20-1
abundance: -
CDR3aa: CSASGLAGAQKYEQYF
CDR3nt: TGCAGTGCTTCCGGACTAGCGGGAGCTCAAAAGTACGAGCAGTACTTC

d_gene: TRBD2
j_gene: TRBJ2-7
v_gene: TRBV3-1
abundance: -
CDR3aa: CASSQWPSGRAPEQYF
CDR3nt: TGTGCCAGCAGCCAATGGCCTAGCGGGAGGGCCCCCGAGCAGTACTTC

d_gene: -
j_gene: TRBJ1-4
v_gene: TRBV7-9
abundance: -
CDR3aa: CASSREGATNEKLFF
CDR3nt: TGTGCCAGCAGTCGAGAGGGAGCAACTAATGAAAAACTGTTTTTT

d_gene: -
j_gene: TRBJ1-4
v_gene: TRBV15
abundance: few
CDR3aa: CATKFWDGNQKLFF
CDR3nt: TGTGCCACCAAGTTTTGGGACGGTAATCAAAAACTGTTTTTT

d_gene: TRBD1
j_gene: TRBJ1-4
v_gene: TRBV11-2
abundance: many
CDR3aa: CASSLTGGNEKLFF
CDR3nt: TGTGCCAGCAGCTTGACAGGGGGGAATGAAAAACTGTTTTTT

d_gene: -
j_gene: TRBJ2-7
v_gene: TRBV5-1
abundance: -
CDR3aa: CASSSGDDSYEQYF
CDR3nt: TGCGCCAGCAGCTCCGGGGACGACTCCTACGAGCAGTACTTC

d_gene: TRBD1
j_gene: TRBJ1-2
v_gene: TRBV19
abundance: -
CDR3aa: CASSIDRDRLANYGYTF
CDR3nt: TGTGCCAGTAGTATAGATCGGGACAGGCTGGCGAACTATGGCTACACCTTC

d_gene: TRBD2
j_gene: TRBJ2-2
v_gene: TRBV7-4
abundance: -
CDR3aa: CASRGLAANTGELFF
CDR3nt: TGCGCCAGCAGGGGACTAGCGGCAAACACCGGGGAGCTGTTTTTT

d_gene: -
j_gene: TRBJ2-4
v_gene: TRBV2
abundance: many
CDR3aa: CASSPGMKNIQYF
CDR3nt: TGTGCCAGCAGTCCCGGGATGAAAAACATTCAGTACTTC

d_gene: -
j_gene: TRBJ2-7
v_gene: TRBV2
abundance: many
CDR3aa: CASSELSPSGIIASEQYF
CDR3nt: TGTGCCAGCAGTGAATTATCCCCCTCGGGCATAATCGCAAGTGAGCAGTACTTC

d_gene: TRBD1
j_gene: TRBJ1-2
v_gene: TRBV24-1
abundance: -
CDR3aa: CATSDRDRGYGYKF
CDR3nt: TGTGCCACCAGTGATCGGGACAGGGGATATGGCTACAAATTC

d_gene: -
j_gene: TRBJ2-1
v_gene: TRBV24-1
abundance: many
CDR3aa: CATSSGGIYSSYNEQFF
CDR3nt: TGTGCCACCAGTTCAGGCGGTATCTATAGCTCCTACAATGAGCAGTTCTTC

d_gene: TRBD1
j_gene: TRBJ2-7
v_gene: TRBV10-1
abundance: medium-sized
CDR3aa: CASSAGGDEQYF
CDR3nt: TGCGCCAGCAGTGCAGGGGGCGACGAGCAGTACTTC

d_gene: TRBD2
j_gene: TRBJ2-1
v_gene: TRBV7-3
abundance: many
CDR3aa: CASSLRGGRLNEQFF
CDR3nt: TGTGCCAGCAGCTTAAGGGGCGGGAGGCTAAATGAGCAGTTCTTC

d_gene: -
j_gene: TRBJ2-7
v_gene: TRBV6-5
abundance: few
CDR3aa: CASSYGPRSYEQYF
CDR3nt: TGTGCCAGCAGTTACGGGCCGCGGTCCTACGAGCAGTACTTC

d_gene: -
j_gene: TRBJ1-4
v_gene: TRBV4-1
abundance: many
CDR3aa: CASSQSVGVGEKLFF
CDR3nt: TGCGCCAGCAGCCAATCGGTGGGGGTTGGTGAAAAACTGTTTTTT

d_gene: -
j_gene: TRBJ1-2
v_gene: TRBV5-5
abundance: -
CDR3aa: CASSGPTGLPHGYTF
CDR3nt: TGTGCCAGCAGCGGCCCCACCGGACTCCCCCATGGCTACACCTTC

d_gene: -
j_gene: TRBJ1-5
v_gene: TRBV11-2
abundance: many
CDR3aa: CASSLFTNQPQHF
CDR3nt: TGTGCCAGCAGCCTTTTCACCAATCAGCCCCAGCATTTT

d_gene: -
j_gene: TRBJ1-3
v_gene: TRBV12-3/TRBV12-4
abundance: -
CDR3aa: CASSVQGGGNAIYF
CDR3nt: TGTGCCAGCAGCGTACAGGGCGGCGGGAACGCCATATATTTT

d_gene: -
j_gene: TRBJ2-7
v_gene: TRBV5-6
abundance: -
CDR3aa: CASSFGLYEQYF
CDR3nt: TGTGCCAGTAGCTTTGGTCTCTACGAGCAGTACTTC